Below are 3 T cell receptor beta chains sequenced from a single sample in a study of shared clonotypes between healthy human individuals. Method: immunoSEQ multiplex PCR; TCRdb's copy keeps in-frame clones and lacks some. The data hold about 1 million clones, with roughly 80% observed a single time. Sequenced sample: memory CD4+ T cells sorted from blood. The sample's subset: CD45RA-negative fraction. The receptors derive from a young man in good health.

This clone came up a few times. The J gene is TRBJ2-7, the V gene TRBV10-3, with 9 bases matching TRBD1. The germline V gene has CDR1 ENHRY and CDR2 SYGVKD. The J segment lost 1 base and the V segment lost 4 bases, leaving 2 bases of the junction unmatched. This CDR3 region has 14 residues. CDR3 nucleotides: TGTGCCATCAGTGGGACAGGGGTATCCTACGAGCAGTACTTC. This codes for CAISGTGVSYEQYF.

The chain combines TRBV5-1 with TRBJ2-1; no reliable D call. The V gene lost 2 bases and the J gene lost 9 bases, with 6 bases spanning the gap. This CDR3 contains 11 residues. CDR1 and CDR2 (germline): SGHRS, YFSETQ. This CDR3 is CASSFGREQFF. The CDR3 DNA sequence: TGCGCCAGCAGCTTCGGGCGTGAGCAGTTCTTC.

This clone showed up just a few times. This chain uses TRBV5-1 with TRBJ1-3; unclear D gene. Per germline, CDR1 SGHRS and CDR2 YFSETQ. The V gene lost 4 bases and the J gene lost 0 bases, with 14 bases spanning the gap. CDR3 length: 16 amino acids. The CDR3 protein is CASSAGPQSSGNTIYF. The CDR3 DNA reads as TGCGCCAGCAGCGCTGGACCTCAGAGCTCTGGAAACACCATATATTTT.